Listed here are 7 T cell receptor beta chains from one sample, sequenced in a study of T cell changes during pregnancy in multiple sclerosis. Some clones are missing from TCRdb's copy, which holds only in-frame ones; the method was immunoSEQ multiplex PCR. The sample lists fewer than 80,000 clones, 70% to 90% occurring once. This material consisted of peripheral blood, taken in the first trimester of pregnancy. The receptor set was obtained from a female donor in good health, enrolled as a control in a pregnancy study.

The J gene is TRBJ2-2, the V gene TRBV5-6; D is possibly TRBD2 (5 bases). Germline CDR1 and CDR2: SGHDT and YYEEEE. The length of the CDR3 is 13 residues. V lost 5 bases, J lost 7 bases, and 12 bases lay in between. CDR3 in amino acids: CASRWRNSGELFF. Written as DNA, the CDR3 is TGTGCCAGCAGATGGAGGAATAGCGGGGAGCTGTTTTTT.

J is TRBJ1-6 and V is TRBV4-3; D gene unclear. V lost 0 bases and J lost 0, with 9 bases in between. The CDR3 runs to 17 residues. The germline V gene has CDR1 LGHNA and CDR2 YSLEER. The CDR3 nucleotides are TGCGCCAGCAGCCAAGAATCGCGTACCTCCTATAATTCACCCCTCCACTTT. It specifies CASSQESRTSYNSPLHF.

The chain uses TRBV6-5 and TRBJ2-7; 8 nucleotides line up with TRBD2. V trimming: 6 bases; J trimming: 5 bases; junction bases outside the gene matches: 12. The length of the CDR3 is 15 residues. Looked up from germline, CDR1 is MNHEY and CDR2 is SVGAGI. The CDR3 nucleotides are TGTGCCAGCAGCTCCGGGGGGGAGCCCGTAGACGAGCAGTACTTC. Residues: CASSSGGEPVDEQYF.

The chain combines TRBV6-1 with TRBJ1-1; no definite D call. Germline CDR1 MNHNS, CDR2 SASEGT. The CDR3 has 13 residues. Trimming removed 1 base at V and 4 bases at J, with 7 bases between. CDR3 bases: TGTGCCAGCAGTGAAGTCCCGGTCACTGAAGCTTTCTTT. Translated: CASSEVPVTEAFF.

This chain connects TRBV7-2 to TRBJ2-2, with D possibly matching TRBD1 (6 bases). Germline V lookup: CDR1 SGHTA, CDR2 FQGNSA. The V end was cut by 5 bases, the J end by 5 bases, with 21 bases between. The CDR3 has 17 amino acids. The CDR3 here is CASSPGGTRWGTGELFF. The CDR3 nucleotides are TGTGCCAGCAGCCCTGGGGGCACTAGGTGGGGTACCGGGGAGCTGTTTTTT.

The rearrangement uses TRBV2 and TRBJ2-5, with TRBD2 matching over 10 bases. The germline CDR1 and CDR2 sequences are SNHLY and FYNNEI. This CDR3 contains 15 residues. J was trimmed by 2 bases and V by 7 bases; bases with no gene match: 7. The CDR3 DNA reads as TGTGCCAGCATGCGGACTAGCGGTGTTCAAGAGACCCAGTACTTC. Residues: CASMRTSGVQETQYF. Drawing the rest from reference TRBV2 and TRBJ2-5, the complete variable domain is EPEVTQTPSHQVTQMGQEVILRCVPISNHLYFYWYRQILGQKVEFLVSFYNNEISEKSEIFDDQFSVERPDGSNFTLKIRSTKLEDSAMYFCASMRTSGVQETQYFGPGTRLLVL.

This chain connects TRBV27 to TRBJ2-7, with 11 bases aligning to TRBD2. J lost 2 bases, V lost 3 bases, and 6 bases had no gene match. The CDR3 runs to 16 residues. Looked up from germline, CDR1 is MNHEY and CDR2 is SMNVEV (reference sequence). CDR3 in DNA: TGTGCCAGCAGTTTGTCCGGACTAGCGGGTACCTACGAGCAGTACTTC. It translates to CASSLSGLAGTYEQYF.